The rows below give T cell receptor beta chains drawn from one sample of a study of blood T cell repertoires in COVID-19. Sequencing used immunoSEQ multiplex PCR; TCRdb keeps in-frame clones, though not all of them. The sample has a few hundred thousand clones, 88% seen once; the top ten hold just under 1%. Sequencing was done on a sample of peripheral blood. Source of these receptors: a woman aged 40 to 55 who had recovered from COVID-19. CDR3s include the opening cysteine and the closing phenylalanine or tryptophan. The order of the fields is V gene, clone size, D gene, J gene, CDR3 protein, CDR3 DNA. A D gene is named only where the DNA matches it firmly. Clone size is shown for a subset of rows, as once, few, many or a class of expanded clone.

TRBV15,NA,TRBD1,TRBJ2-5,CATSRDGPTGVPQETQYF,TGTGCCACCAGCAGAGATGGGCCAACAGGGGTCCCCCAAGAGACCCAGTACTTC
TRBV5-3,NA,NA,TRBJ2-1,CARSPRGGCYNEQFF,TGTGCCAGAAGCCCTAGGGGCGGCTGCTACAATGAGCAGTTCTTC
TRBV3-1/TRBV3-2,once,NA,TRBJ1-5,CASSLGDYQPQHF,TGTGCCAGCAGCCTTGGGGACTATCAGCCCCAGCATTTT
TRBV2,NA,NA,TRBJ2-1,CASTLGRRGEQFF,TGTGCCAGCACCCTGGGCAGAAGGGGTGAGCAGTTCTTC
TRBV19,NA,NA,TRBJ2-7,CASSIGGHEQYF,TGTGCCAGTAGTATAGGAGGCCACGAGCAGTACTTC
TRBV9,once,NA,TRBJ2-3,CASSVVQGGDTQYF,TGTGCCAGCAGCGTAGTCCAGGGTGGAGATACGCAGTATTTT
TRBV6-2/TRBV6-3,NA,TRBD2,TRBJ2-3,CASSYLAGDPTDTQYF,TGTGCCAGCAGTTACCTGGCGGGAGACCCAACAGATACGCAGTATTTT
TRBV9,NA,NA,TRBJ1-5,CASSVGGRSNQPQHF,TGTGCCAGCAGCGTAGGAGGGAGAAGCAATCAGCCCCAGCATTTT
TRBV2,once,NA,TRBJ2-7,CATGGLGRGEQYF,TGTGCCACCGGGGGGCTGGGCCGGGGGGAGCAGTACTTC
TRBV7-9,NA,TRBD2,TRBJ2-1,CASSLAGAGETGQFF,TGTGCCAGCAGCTTAGCGGGCGCGGGAGAGACCGGGCAGTTCTTC
TRBV5-4,few,NA,TRBJ1-1,CASSLGEFNTEAFF,TGTGCCAGCAGCTTGGGCGAATTTAACACTGAAGCTTTCTTT
TRBV30,NA,NA,TRBJ2-3,CAWSALGGIGTDPDTQYF,TGTGCCTGGAGTGCACTTGGTGGGATAGGGACTGACCCAGATACGCAGTATTTT
TRBV6-5,NA,NA,TRBJ1-4,CASRTGNFPGEKLFF,TGTGCCAGCAGGACAGGCAACTTCCCGGGTGAAAAACTGTTTTTT
TRBV3-1/TRBV3-2,NA,TRBD2,TRBJ2-5,CASNRLRTSGMSQETQYF,TGTGCCAGCAACCGATTACGGACTAGTGGAATGAGTCAAGAGACCCAGTACTTC
TRBV6-5,NA,TRBD2,TRBJ2-1,CASSLERGDNEQFF,TGTGCCAGCAGTTTGGAGCGGGGTGACAATGAGCAGTTCTTC
TRBV5-1,NA,TRBD1,TRBJ2-2,CASSLGQGAGELFF,TGCGCCAGCAGCTTGGGGCAGGGGGCCGGGGAGCTGTTTTTT
TRBV4-3,NA,NA,TRBJ1-2,CASSQDWGGGNYGYTF,TGCGCCAGCAGCCAAGATTGGGGGGGTGGGAACTATGGCTACACCTTC
TRBV27,NA,TRBD1,TRBJ2-7,CASSPRDRGEEQYF,TGTGCCAGCAGTCCGCGGGACAGGGGTGAGGAGCAGTACTTC
TRBV19,NA,NA,TRBJ1-2,CASSTPPTAAHGYTF,TGTGCCAGTAGTACCCCCCCGACAGCCGCCCATGGCTACACCTTC
TRBV5-1,NA,NA,TRBJ2-1,CASSRTDRDNEQFF,TGCGCCAGCAGCCGAACCGACAGAGACAATGAGCAGTTCTTC
TRBV30,NA,NA,TRBJ1-3,CAWSVGGSSGNTIYF,TGTGCCTGGAGTGTAGGCGGAAGCTCTGGAAACACCATATATTTT
TRBV18,NA,TRBD1,TRBJ1-1,CASSGQGAPGGEAFF,TGTGCCAGTTCGGGACAGGGGGCGCCGGGGGGTGAAGCTTTCTTT
TRBV5-4,NA,TRBD1,TRBJ1-1,CASSDSTGDEAFF,TGTGCCAGCAGCGATTCGACAGGGGATGAAGCTTTCTTT
TRBV21-1,NA,NA,TRBJ1-5,CASSVTDRDGNQPQHF,TGTGCCAGCAGCGTAACCGACAGGGACGGCAATCAGCCCCAGCATTTT
TRBV9,NA,TRBD2,TRBJ2-2,CASSPRLAGVDTGELFF,TGTGCCAGCAGCCCCCGACTAGCGGGGGTTGACACCGGGGAGCTGTTTTTT
TRBV28,NA,NA,TRBJ2-3,CASSPPGLLYTQYF,TGTGCCAGCAGTCCCCCGGGACTTCTCTATACGCAGTATTTT
TRBV3-1/TRBV3-2,NA,NA,TRBJ2-3,CATRRSDTQYF,TGTGCCACCCGGAGGTCAGATACGCAGTATTTT
TRBV28,NA,NA,TRBJ1-4,CASSPPRSEKLFF,TGTGCCAGCAGTCCGCCGAGGTCCGAAAAACTGTTTTTT
TRBV6-5,NA,NA,TRBJ1-5,CASDSLGNQPQHF,TGTGCCAGCGACAGTTTGGGCAATCAGCCCCAGCATTTT
TRBV5-4,NA,NA,TRBJ1-4,CASSPGRTREGEKLFF,TGTGCCAGCAGCCCTGGGCGGACCAGGGAAGGAGAAAAACTGTTTTTT
TRBV30,NA,NA,TRBJ1-4,CAWSALVGSNEKLFF,TGTGCCTGGAGTGCCTTAGTGGGCTCTAATGAAAAACTGTTTTTT
TRBV9,NA,NA,TRBJ2-7,CASSVEGAHYEQYF,TGTGCCAGCAGCGTAGAAGGGGCCCACTACGAGCAGTACTTC
TRBV5-1,NA,TRBD1,TRBJ1-3,CASSDTGGADTIYF,TGCGCCAGCAGCGATACAGGGGGCGCGGACACCATATATTTT